The rows below give T cell receptor beta chains drawn from one sample of a study of beta chain features in type 1 diabetes. Some clones are missing from TCRdb's copy, which holds only in-frame ones; the method was immunoSEQ multiplex PCR. Counted here are 250,000 to 300,000 clones, about 13% occurring once; the ten biggest clones make up more than 0.015%. Input material: naive CD4+ T cells from blood. The receptor set was obtained from a man aged 25-45 years with type 1 diabetes. Both conserved end residues are part of each CDR3. The D gene is left open where the match is weak. Clone size is given for some rows only: seen once, a few or many times, or a class if the clone is expanded.

d_call cdr3_length j_call clone_size v_call cdr3_aa cdr3_nt
TRBD2 17 TRBJ2-1 few TRBV9 CASSVKSISGIYNEQFF TGTGCCAGCAGCGTAAAATCGATTAGCGGGATTTACAATGAGCAGTTCTTC
. 14 TRBJ2-7 few TRBV7-9 CASSLERPSYEQYF TGTGCCAGCAGCCTGGAGAGGCCATCCTACGAGCAGTACTTC
TRBD2 17 TRBJ2-5 . TRBV4-2 CASSQEGIAGGEETQYF TGTGCCAGCAGCCAAGAGGGTATAGCGGGAGGTGAGGAGACCCAGTACTTC
TRBD2 15 TRBJ2-5 . TRBV18 CASSPTSGSMETQYF TGTGCCAGCTCACCGACTAGCGGGAGCATGGAGACCCAGTACTTC
. 16 TRBJ2-2 few TRBV25-1 CASSDLREGHTGELFF TGTGCCAGCAGTGATTTGCGAGAGGGCCATACCGGGGAGCTGTTTTTT
. 14 TRBJ2-5 . TRBV27 CASSLYAKFETQYF TGTGCCAGCAGTTTATATGCTAAATTCGAGACCCAGTACTTC
TRBD1 12 TRBJ2-5 . TRBV13 CASSTGGETQYF TGTGCCAGCAGTACAGGGGGAGAGACCCAGTACTTC
TRBD1 15 TRBJ1-2 few TRBV19 CASKASGTVNYGYTF TGTGCCAGTAAGGCCTCCGGGACAGTTAACTATGGCTACACCTTC
. 14 TRBJ2-1 . TRBV10-3 CAISESDSGNKQFF TGTGCCATCAGTGAGTCGGACAGCGGGAACAAGCAGTTCTTC
. 13 TRBJ1-2 few TRBV18 CASSPPAGYGYTF TGTGCCAGCTCACCACCGGCAGGTTATGGCTACACCTTC
TRBD1 15 TRBJ1-2 . TRBV6-6 CASRIPGQGAEGYTF TGTGCCAGCAGGATCCCGGGACAGGGGGCGGAGGGCTACACCTTC
. 16 TRBJ2-7 few TRBV1 CTSTPRPGGDSYEQYF TGCACCAGCACTCCACGCCCCGGCGGGGACTCCTACGAGCAGTACTTC
TRBD2 14 TRBJ2-2 . TRBV11-1 CASSPGTSVGELFF TGTGCCAGCAGCCCCGGGACTAGCGTTGGGGAGCTGTTTTTT
TRBD1 13 TRBJ2-1 few TRBV29-1 CSVERGTGNEQFF TGCAGCGTTGAAAGGGGGACAGGCAATGAGCAGTTCTTC
. 15 TRBJ1-6 . TRBV27 CASNEGGALESPLHF TGTGCCAGCAATGAAGGTGGGGCGCTTGAATCACCCCTCCACTTT
TRBD1 13 TRBJ2-7 few TRBV30 CAWSPGQGNEQYF TGTGCCTGGAGTCCGGGACAGGGGAACGAGCAGTACTTC
. 14 TRBJ2-3 . TRBV25-1 CASSEGVRTDTQYF TGTGCCAGCAGTGAAGGAGTTCGAACAGATACGCAGTATTTT
. 15 TRBJ2-7 . TRBV28 CASSSSSGSPYEQYF TGTGCCAGCAGTTCCAGTTCAGGGTCCCCCTACGAGCAGTACTTC
. 15 TRBJ2-7 . TRBV7-3 CASSLTRSPQDEQYF TGTGCCAGCAGCTTAACGCGCAGTCCTCAGGACGAGCAGTACTTC
. 12 TRBJ2-7 few TRBV14 CASSQMGAGQYF TGTGCCAGCAGCCAGATGGGGGCCGGGCAGTACTTC
TRBD2 15 TRBJ2-3 few TRBV5-1 CASSPGSGSTDTQYF TGCGCCAGCAGCCCGGGTAGCGGGAGTACAGATACGCAGTATTTT
. 14 TRBJ2-5 . TRBV7-9 CASSFEMVSETQYF TGTGCCAGCAGCTTTGAGATGGTGTCAGAGACCCAGTACTTC
TRBD1 15 TRBJ2-2 . TRBV7-3 CASSPLSGGTGELFF TGTGCCAGCAGCCCGCTCTCAGGGGGCACCGGGGAGCTGTTTTTT
TRBD2 13 TRBJ2-7 few TRBV6-5 CASGLAGPYEQYF TGTGCCAGCGGACTAGCGGGACCCTACGAGCAGTACTTC
TRBD2 14 TRBJ2-1 . TRBV29-1 CSGRGGRVHNEQFF TGCAGCGGCCGCGGTGGGAGGGTCCACAATGAGCAGTTCTTC
. 15 TRBJ2-1 . TRBV4-2 CASSQGSGPYHEQFF TGTGCCAGCAGCCAAGGCAGCGGACCTTACCATGAGCAGTTCTTC
TRBD2 17 TRBJ2-7 few TRBV4-3 CASSQGLAGSGAYEQYF TGCGCCAGCAGCCAAGGACTAGCGGGATCGGGGGCCTACGAGCAGTACTTC
. 12 TRBJ2-2 few TRBV2 CASSRGTGELFF TGTGCCAGCAGCAGGGGTACCGGGGAGCTGTTTTTT
. 12 TRBJ2-7 few TRBV27 CASSIIREKSVF TGTGCCAGCAGTATTATCCGGGAGAAGTCTGTCTTC
TRBD1 17 TRBJ1-5 few TRBV7-9 CASSRGGGQGRNQPQHF TGTGCCAGCAGCCGGGGGGGTGGACAGGGGCGTAATCAGCCCCAGCATTTT
TRBD2 12 TRBJ2-2 once TRBV6-5 CAAAAGGRELFF TGTGCCGCGGCGGCGGGAGGAAGGGAGCTGTTTTTT
TRBD2 13 TRBJ2-5 few TRBV7-9 CASSRSGGETQYF TGTGCCAGCAGTCGGTCGGGAGGGGAGACCCAGTACTTC
TRBD2 14 TRBJ2-1 . TRBV5-1 CASSSVTSDNEQFF TGCGCCAGCAGCTCGGTTACTAGCGACAATGAGCAGTTCTTC
. 13 TRBJ1-2 few TRBV2 CASSPDKNYGYTF TGTGCCAGCAGTCCAGACAAGAACTATGGCTACACCTTC
. 13 TRBJ1-2 . TRBV7-9 CASSLVRGDGYTF TGTGCCAGCAGCTTAGTCCGGGGGGATGGCTACACCTTC
TRBD2 15 TRBJ2-3 few TRBV9 CASSVGLAGTDTQYF TGTGCCAGCAGCGTAGGACTAGCGGGAACAGATACGCAGTATTTT
. 14 TRBJ1-1 . TRBV18 CASSRKDSLTEAFF TGTGCCAGCTCACGAAAGGACAGTTTGACTGAAGCTTTCTTT
TRBD1 15 TRBJ1-2 few TRBV7-9 CASSPDRGRNYGYTF TGTGCCAGCAGCCCTGACAGGGGGAGAAACTATGGCTACACCTTC
TRBD1 14 TRBJ1-5 few TRBV5-1 CASSLGQGVQPQHF TGCGCCAGCAGCTTGGGACAGGGTGTTCAGCCCCAGCATTTT
. 15 TRBJ2-5 . TRBV7-9 CASSLARAWGETQYF TGTGCCAGCAGCTTAGCGAGGGCCTGGGGAGAGACCCAGTACTTC
TRBD2 15 TRBJ2-1 few TRBV30 CAWSLAGSSYNEQFF TGTGCCTGGAGCCTAGCGGGCAGCTCCTACAATGAGCAGTTCTTC
TRBD1 13 TRBJ2-7 . TRBV7-9 CASSLADRGEQYF TGTGCCAGCAGCTTGGCCGACAGGGGCGAGCAGTACTTC
TRBD2 15 TRBJ2-7 . TRBV18 CASSPGTSGPYEQYF TGTGCCAGCTCACCAGGAACTAGCGGTCCCTACGAGCAGTACTTC
. 11 TRBJ1-1 . TRBV29-1 CSVAGDAEAFF TGCAGCGTCGCAGGGGACGCTGAAGCTTTCTTT
. 13 TRBJ2-3 many TRBV4-3 CASSQTGADTQYF TGCGCCAGCAGCCAGACAGGTGCCGATACGCAGTATTTT
TRBD2 15 TRBJ2-7 few TRBV5-6 CASSLRDYDSPEQYF TGTGCCAGCAGCTTGAGGGACTATGACTCTCCCGAGCAGTACTTC
. 15 TRBJ2-7 . TRBV7-2 CASSLVGRGFDEQYF TGTGCCAGCAGCTTAGTCGGCAGGGGATTCGACGAGCAGTACTTC
TRBD1 13 TRBJ1-2 few TRBV4-2 CASSRTGGDGYTF TGTGCCAGCAGTCGGACAGGGGGAGATGGCTACACCTTC
TRBD2 17 TRBJ2-5 . TRBV5-1 CASSLGPSGGPPRTQYF TGCGCCAGCAGCTTGGGGCCTAGCGGAGGCCCCCCCAGGACCCAGTACTTC
. 10 TRBJ2-1 few TRBV7-6 CASSLAAEFF TGTGCCAGCAGCCTCGCCGCGGAGTTCTTC
. 17 TRBJ2-4 . TRBV7-8 CASSLASQGLAKNIQYF TGTGCCAGCAGCTTAGCATCGCAGGGACTAGCCAAAAACATTCAGTACTTC
TRBD2 15 TRBJ2-5 few TRBV29-1 CSVETSGSRQETQYF TGCAGCGTTGAAACTAGCGGGAGTCGCCAAGAGACCCAGTACTTC
TRBD2 14 TRBJ2-1 few TRBV25-1 CASNLFGGGNEQFF TGTGCCAGCAACCTGTTTGGGGGGGGAAATGAGCAGTTCTTC
. 14 TRBJ2-2 . TRBV4-2 CASQTTSNTGELFF TGTGCCAGCCAGACAACCTCGAACACCGGGGAGCTGTTTTTT
. 13 TRBJ1-1 few TRBV29-1 CSGGRGQRLEAFF TGCAGCGGGGGCAGAGGTCAACGTTTGGAAGCTTTCTTT
TRBD1 15 TRBJ2-1 few TRBV5-1 CASSLVGQGGNEQFF TGCGCCAGCAGCTTGGTAGGACAGGGGGGCAATGAGCAGTTCTTC
. 16 TRBJ2-7 . TRBV4-1 CASSQEAAVWTYEQYF TGCGCCAGCAGCCAAGAAGCGGCAGTCTGGACCTACGAGCAGTACTTC